The 15 T cell receptor beta chains below come from one sample, sequenced in a study of yellow fever vaccine responses in identical twins. TCRdb recomputed calls from the RT-PCR reads with MiXCR, one row per CDR3 protein. The repertoire holds approximately 9,500 distinct CDR3 sequences, with roughly 85% as singletons. This specimen consisted of T cells from blood (PBMCs), unsorted or a sorted subset (not recorded which), obtained before or after yellow fever vaccination (not recorded which). The source of these receptors is a woman aged 18-29 years who received the yellow fever vaccine.

This clonotype turned up a few times. The V and J genes are TRBV6-4 and TRBJ2-3, with D perhaps matching TRBD1 or TRBD2 (5 bases each). The V end was cut by 0 bases, the J end by 2 bases, with 18 bases between. Per germline, CDR1 MRHNA and CDR2 SNTAGT. The CDR3 has 18 amino acids. Written as DNA, the CDR3 is TGTGCCAGCAGTGACTCGTTGCGGGCTAACAGGCACACAGATACGCAGTATTTT. This encodes CASSDSLRANRHTDTQYF.

The chain links TRBV29-1 to TRBJ2-5, with D perhaps TRBD2 (6 bases). The V and J ends lost 7 bases and 2 bases respectively, with 11 bases between them. The CDR3 is 12 residues long. Germline CDR1 and CDR2: SQVTM and ANQGSEA. The CDR3, as DNA: TGCAGCGCCCGACTAGGGCAAGAGACCCAGTACTTC. This sequence encodes CSARLGQETQYF.

This chain uses TRBV11-2 with TRBJ1-2; no definite D call. The germline gives CDR1 SGHAT, CDR2 FQNNGV. This CDR3 comprises 14 residues. V was trimmed by 8 bases and J by 4 bases, leaving 17 bases between them. CDR3 in amino acids: CASRSPLQFYGYTF. The CDR3 nucleotides are TGTGCCAGCCGATCCCCCCTGCAGTTCTATGGCTACACCTTC.

The rearrangement links TRBV7-6 to TRBJ2-7; 9 bases fit TRBD1. Trimming took 5 bases from V and 3 from J; bases not matched to a gene: 8. Germline V CDR1 and CDR2: SGHVS, FNYEAQ. This CDR3 spans 15 amino acids. CDR3 bases: TGTGCCAGCAGCCGGAGCGGGACAGGGTTCTACGAGCAGTACTTC. Protein product: CASSRSGTGFYEQYF.

This clonotype came up once. V usage is TRBV28 and J usage is TRBJ2-2; D not certain. The CDR3 extends over 15 amino acids. Between the trimmed V and J ends, which lost 3 bases and 1 base, there was a span of 9 bases. Germline V lookup: CDR1 MDHEN, CDR2 SYDVKM. This CDR3 reads CASSLRQGNTGELFF. CDR3 sequence (DNA): TGTGCCAGCAGTTTGCGGCAAGGGAACACCGGGGAGCTGTTTTTT.

The chain combines TRBV5-5 with TRBJ1-2; D ambiguous. The V and J ends lost 5 bases and 1 base respectively, with 15 bases between them. This CDR3 comprises 15 residues. The germline CDR1 and CDR2 sequences are SGHKS and YYEKEE (reference sequence). The CDR3 spells CASSNRGRVNYGYTF. The CDR3 DNA follows: TGTGCCAGCAGTAACCGAGGACGGGTTAACTATGGCTACACCTTC.

The J gene is TRBJ1-2, the V gene TRBV18, with a tentative D call TRBD1 (5 bases). The CDR3 is 13 amino acids. The V and J ends lost 1 base and 7 bases respectively, with 10 bases between them. Looked up from germline, CDR1 is KGHSH and CDR2 is LQKENI. The CDR3 sequence: CASSPRRVGGYTF. For the CDR3, the DNA is TGTGCCAGCTCACCACGCAGGGTTGGTGGCTACACCTTC. The complete variable domain, with remaining parts taken from reference TRBV18 and TRBJ1-2, reads NAGVMQNPRHLVRRRGQEARLRCSPMKGHSHVYWYRQLPEEGLKFMVYLQKENIIDESGMPKERFSAEFPKEGPSILRIQQVVRGDSAAYFCASSPRRVGGYTFGSGTRLTVV.

This chain connects TRBV12-3 or TRBV12-4 to TRBJ2-1, with a weak D call TRBD1 (5 bases). The CDR3 is 14 residues long. Deletions cut 0 bases from V and 6 bases from J, with 9 bases between. The CDR3 reads CASSLAPGINEQFF. The CDR3, as DNA: TGTGCCAGCAGTTTAGCTCCAGGGATCAATGAGCAGTTCTTC.

This rearrangement joins TRBV5-5 to TRBJ2-7, with a tentative D call TRBD2 (7 bases). The germline V and J ends were trimmed by 0 bases and 3 bases, with 13 bases remaining between them. This CDR3 has 15 amino acids. CDR1 is SGHKS, CDR2 YYEKEE, per germline (reference sequence). CDR3 protein: CASSLAGGQYYEQYF. The CDR3 nucleotides are TGTGCCAGCAGCTTGGCGGGGGGCCAGTACTACGAGCAGTACTTC.

This rearrangement joins TRBV29-1 to TRBJ2-7; 7 bases are shared with TRBD1. V gave up 7 bases and J gave up 4 bases; unmatched junction bases: 10. CDR1 and CDR2 (germline): SQVTM, ANQGSEA. The CDR3 has 13 amino acids. The CDR3: CSATGETMYEQYF. For the CDR3, the DNA is TGCAGCGCTACAGGGGAGACTATGTACGAGCAGTACTTC.

The V call is TRBV11-3, the J call TRBJ2-7; unclear D gene. Per germline, CDR1 SGHNT and CDR2 YENEEA. The germline V and J ends were trimmed by 5 bases and 4 bases, with 9 bases remaining between them. The CDR3 totals 12 residues. The chain's CDR3 is CASSPLGYEQYF. The CDR3 region has the DNA TGTGCCAGCAGCCCCCTAGGGTACGAGCAGTACTTC.

The V call is TRBV4-1, the J call TRBJ2-3, with 8 bases that match TRBD2. CDR1 is MGHRA, CDR2 YSYEKL, per germline. This CDR3 is 17 amino acids long. Trimming took 4 bases from V and 2 from J; bases not matched to a gene: 11. In DNA, the CDR3 is TGCGCCAGCAGCCCGGGAGTAGCGGGGATACTCACAGATACGCAGTATTTT. Its translation is CASSPGVAGILTDTQYF.

This clonotype was counted between two and nine times. The gene calls are TRBV12-5 and TRBJ2-1; D gene ambiguous. Germline CDR1 is LGHNT and CDR2 is FRNRAP. There are 15 residues in the CDR3. The V end lost 3 bases, the J end lost 5 bases, and 14 bases lay between the germline ends. The CDR3 sequence is CASGFGIIIDNEQFF. The CDR3 DNA reads TGTGCTAGTGGTTTTGGAATCATAATAGACAATGAGCAGTTCTTC.

This clonotype has just one count. The J gene is TRBJ1-5, the V gene TRBV6-5, with D tentatively TRBD1 (5 bases). This CDR3 is built from 17 residues. V was clipped by 2 bases and J by 1 base, with 15 bases between them. Germline CDR1 reads MNHEY; CDR2 reads SVGAGI. The CDR3, as DNA: TGTGCCAGCAGTTACCCCTTACCGGGGCGGAGCAATCAGCCCCAGCATTTT. It yields the protein CASSYPLPGRSNQPQHF.

Concerning this clonotype itself: The junction departs from germline at one end; a sequencing error may be responsible. The rearrangement uses TRBV11-1 and TRBJ2-1; D gene ambiguous. The CDR3 totals 12 residues. Germline lookup yields CDR1 SGHAT and CDR2 FQDESV (reference sequence). The CDR3 here is CASSLRETVVIF. The DNA for the CDR3 is TGTGCCAGCAGCTTAAGGGAAACGGTGGTGATCTTC.